One sample yielded the 9 T cell receptor beta chains listed below, sequenced in a study of blood T cell repertoires in COVID-19. Method: immunoSEQ multiplex PCR; TCRdb's copy keeps in-frame clones and lacks some. This sample has around 240,000 clones; more than 75% occur once, and the top ten carry about 2.9%. Source material: peripheral blood. Source of these receptors: a woman aged 25 to 39 who had recovered from COVID-19.

The genes are TRBV30 and TRBJ2-4, with TRBD2 as a possible D gene (6 bases). V lost 2 bases to trimming and J lost 7 bases, with 12 bases between them. Germline V gene lookup returns CDR1 GTSNPN and CDR2 SVGIG (reference sequence). The CDR3 has 13 residues. For the CDR3, the DNA is TGTGCCTGGAGTATGCCAGGAGGGAACATTCAGTACTTC. This codes for CAWSMPGGNIQYF.

This clone was found once. This chain joins TRBV18 and TRBJ2-7, with D perhaps matching TRBD1 (6 bases). V was cut by 2 bases and J by 5 bases, with 22 bases left in between. The CDR3 contains 17 residues. Germline V gives CDR1 KGHSH, CDR2 LQKENI. The CDR3 DNA reads as TGTGCCAGCTCACCAAAACCTCCAACCGGGACATTTAACGAGCAGTACTTC. This translates into CASSPKPPTGTFNEQYF.

The chain links TRBV18 to TRBJ1-6, with TRBD1 matching over 9 bases. With 4 bases clipped from V and 5 bases from J, the junction kept 3 bases outside the gene matches. The CDR3 length is 15 residues. The germline gives CDR1 KGHSH, CDR2 LQKENI. CDR3 DNA: TGTGCCAGCTCACGGGACAGGGAAAATAATTCACCCCTCCACTTT. Translating gives CASSRDRENNSPLHF.

The CDR3 region has the DNA TGTGCCAGCAGCTCCGGGACAGCAACTCCGGGTGAGCAGTTCTTC. Translated: CASSSGTATPGEQFF. V and J are TRBV5-4 and TRBJ2-1; 7 bases match TRBD1. The CDR3 contains 15 residues. The V gene end was trimmed by 3 bases and the J gene end by 9 bases; junction bases not matched to a gene: 12. Germline loops: CDR1 SGHNT, CDR2 YYREEE (reference sequence).

This clone came up once. The chain couples TRBV4-1 to TRBJ2-3, with TRBD2 matching over 16 bases. With 3 bases clipped from V and 2 bases from J, the junction kept 11 bases outside the gene matches. The CDR3 sequence is 20 residues long. Looked up from germline, CDR1 is MGHRA and CDR2 is YSYEKL. The CDR3 protein is CASSQPGLAGGRENTDTQYF. CDR3 coding DNA: TGCGCCAGCAGCCAGCCGGGACTAGCGGGGGGGCGTGAAAACACAGATACGCAGTATTTT.

The chain has TRBV11-3 and TRBJ2-1; 7 bases fit TRBD1. CDR1 and CDR2 (germline): SGHNT, YENEEA. The junction had 9 bases not matched to a gene; V was cut back by 4 bases and J by 0 bases. This CDR3 has 17 amino acids. The CDR3 is CASSSLGTDVSYNEQFF. The CDR3 DNA follows: TGTGCCAGCAGCTCCCTTGGGACAGATGTCTCCTACAATGAGCAGTTCTTC.

This clone was picked up a small number of times. This chain joins TRBV18 and TRBJ2-2, with D unresolved. Trimming removed 2 bases from V and 8 bases from J, with 9 bases in between. Germline V gives CDR1 KGHSH, CDR2 LQKENI. The CDR3 spans 13 residues. The CDR3 DNA is TGTGCCAGCTCACCAAAAGAGCTGGGGGAGCTGTTTTTT. The encoded protein is CASSPKELGELFF.

The rearrangement joins TRBV29-1 to TRBJ1-1; 8 bases agree with TRBD1. Losses at the gene ends were 1 base for V and 4 bases for J; bases not matched to a gene: 2. CDR1 SQVTM and CDR2 ANQGSEA come from the germline V gene. The CDR3 is made up of 13 amino acids. DNA for the CDR3: TGCAGCGTTGAAGGAGACAGGGGCACTGAAGCTTTCTTT. Amino acid sequence: CSVEGDRGTEAFF.

This chain uses TRBV7-3 with TRBJ1-2; D perhaps matches TRBD1 (6 bases). This CDR3 has 15 residues. The V end lost 4 bases, the J end lost 6 bases, and 18 bases lay between the germline ends. Germline CDR1 and CDR2: SGHTA and FQGTGA. The CDR3 is CASSSSITGKDGYTF. The CDR3 nucleotides are TGTGCCAGCAGCTCGTCGATAACAGGGAAGGATGGCTACACCTTC.